This TCR beta chain is from a study of cytomegalovirus exposure and HLA in healthy donors. V lost 6 bases to trimming and J lost 6 bases; unmatched junction nucleotides: 5. The CDR3 runs 14 residues. Per the germline V gene, CDR1 is MNHEY and CDR2 is SVGAGI. 60 Vbeta and 13 Jbeta primers were used in PCR. TCRdb's table, derived via immunoSEQ multiplex PCR, lists solely in-frame clones and lacks some. The sample records 54,000 or so clones, around three quarters being singletons. The gene calls are TRBV6-5 and TRBJ2-3, with TRBD1 identical over 11 bases. This TCR was recovered from a woman aged 60 to 75 in good health and CMV-seropositive. Sequenced input: PBMCs. For the CDR3, the DNA is TGTGCCAGCAGGGACAGGGGGCTCATGGATACGCAGTATTTT. Translating it yields CASRDRGLMDTQYF.